The 14 T cell receptor beta chains below were found in one sample sequenced in a study of blood T cell repertoires in COVID-19. Data came from immunoSEQ multiplex PCR; TCRdb stores just in-frame clones and leaves some out. Here the sample spans about 200,000 clones, roughly 90% being singletons. Sequencing was carried out using PBMCs or T cells enriched from blood (not recorded which). The source is a woman aged 18-29 years who had recovered from COVID-19.

CDR3 residues: CASSFTEAGNYGYTF. The CDR3 DNA sequence: TGTGCCAGCAGCTTTACGGAGGCTGGGAACTATGGCTACACCTTC. The J gene is TRBJ1-2, the V gene TRBV5-4, with unresolved D. The CDR3 spans 15 residues. The germline V gene encodes CDR1 SGHNT and CDR2 YYREEE (reference sequence). V was clipped by 2 bases and J by 2 bases, with 13 bases between them.

Only one count was recorded for this clone. The genes are TRBV5-6 and TRBJ1-5; a weak D match, TRBD1 (5 bases). This CDR3 contains 15 residues. Germline V gene lookup returns CDR1 SGHDT and CDR2 YYEEEE. The V and J ends lost 4 bases and 0 bases respectively, with 11 bases between them. CDR3 sequence: CASSPGGRSNQPQHF. In DNA form, the CDR3 reads TGTGCCAGCAGCCCCGGGGGTCGTAGCAATCAGCCCCAGCATTTT.

This sequence joins TRBV5-1 and TRBJ1-3; D remains ambiguous. The germline gives CDR1 SGHRS, CDR2 YFSETQ. The CDR3 consists of 14 residues. V lost 3 bases to trimming and J lost 0 bases, with 7 bases between them. CDR3 coding DNA: TGCGCCAGCAGCTCCCAGGACTCTGGAAACACCATATATTTT. Amino acids: CASSSQDSGNTIYF.

The chain joins TRBV3-1 (or the pseudogene TRBV3-2) to TRBJ2-2, with 10 bases aligning to TRBD1. The trim removed 4 bases at V and 4 bases at J, leaving 9 bases unmatched. CDR1 and CDR2 from the germline V gene are LGHDT and YNNKEL (reference sequence). The CDR3 runs to 17 residues. The CDR3: CASSRTGGNSGTGELFF. CDR3 DNA: TGTGCCAGCAGCCGGACAGGGGGAAACTCGGGCACCGGGGAGCTGTTTTTT.

The chain is built from TRBV28 and TRBJ2-3; 8 positions match TRBD1. This CDR3 has 17 amino acids. V lost 3 bases to trimming and J lost 6 bases; unmatched junction nucleotides: 14. CDR1 and CDR2 (germline): MDHEN, SYDVKM. The CDR3 DNA reads as TGTGCCAGCAGTTTGGTTCCAAGGACAGGGAAAAGCGATACGCAGTATTTT. Its protein is CASSLVPRTGKSDTQYF.

The V call is TRBV27, the J call TRBJ2-7; TRBD2 matches at 8 bases. Germline CDR1 MNHEY, CDR2 SMNVEV (reference sequence). The CDR3 covers 18 residues. V was clipped by 5 bases and J by 0 bases; unmatched bases: 15. The CDR3 here is CASSPSWERGFYSYEQYF. The CDR3 DNA reads TGTGCCAGCAGTCCCAGTTGGGAGCGGGGGTTCTACTCCTACGAGCAGTACTTC.

This clone was counted many times. The gene calls are TRBV13 and TRBJ2-1, with 11 bases that match TRBD1. J was trimmed by 8 bases and V by 5 bases; bases with no gene match: 2. CDR1 and CDR2 (germline): PRHDT, FYEKMQ (reference sequence). The CDR3 totals 13 residues. The CDR3 spells CASSGQGAHEQFF. DNA for the CDR3: TGTGCCAGCAGCGGACAGGGGGCGCATGAGCAGTTCTTC.

The chain recombines TRBV5-1 with TRBJ2-7; 10 nucleotides align to TRBD1. In germline, CDR1 is SGHRS, CDR2 YFSETQ. The V segment lost 4 bases and the J segment 0 bases; nucleotides outside the gene matches: 7. The CDR3 loop spans 16 amino acids. The CDR3 protein is CASSERTGGTSYEQYF. As DNA, the CDR3 is TGCGCCAGCAGCGAACGGACAGGGGGGACCTCCTACGAGCAGTACTTC.

This clone was detected a few times. The genes are TRBV11-2 and TRBJ1-6, with D possibly being TRBD1 (6 bases). CDR3 length: 14 amino acids. Germline values: CDR1 SGHAT, CDR2 FQNNGV. Trimming cost V 5 bases and J 6 bases, with 11 bases left between them. The CDR3 region has the DNA TGTGCCAGCAGCGTGGACAGCCTTAATTCACCCCTCCACTTT. Translating gives CASSVDSLNSPLHF.

The gene calls are TRBV6-6 and TRBJ1-2; 9 positions agree with TRBD1. The junction had 4 bases not matched to a gene; V was cut back by 4 bases and J by 4 bases. Germline V CDR1 and CDR2: MNHNY, SVGAGI (reference sequence). CDR3 length equals 14 residues. CDR3 protein: CASSSQGASYGYTF. CDR3 in DNA: TGTGCCAGCAGTTCACAGGGGGCGAGCTATGGCTACACCTTC.

The chain employs TRBV6-5 and TRBJ2-6; D is ambiguous. V lost 7 bases and J lost 11, with 6 bases in between. This CDR3 has 10 residues. Germline lookup yields CDR1 MNHEY and CDR2 SVGAGI. The CDR3 nucleotides are TGTGCCAGCAATCAGGACGTCCTGACTTTC. It encodes CASNQDVLTF.

CDR3 residues: CASSLAGPRGQGGYEQYF. The CDR3 nucleotides are TGTGCCAGCAGTCTGGCGGGTCCGCGGGGACAGGGGGGATACGAGCAGTACTTC. This chain links TRBV2 with TRBJ2-7; 11 nucleotides match TRBD1. Germline CDR1 reads SNHLY; CDR2 reads FYNNEI. After removal of 5 bases from V and 4 bases from J, the junction contained 16 bases not matched to a gene. The CDR3 length is 18 residues.

This chain uses TRBV7-9 with TRBJ2-7; TRBD1 aligns across 9 bases. The ends lost 5 bases at V and 2 bases at J; junction bases unmatched: 16. The CDR3 is made up of 18 amino acids. The germline V gene has CDR1 SEHNR and CDR2 FQNEAQ (reference sequence). DNA for the CDR3: TGTGCCAGCAGCAAGAGGACAGGGGAAATTCCTTTAACCTACGAGCAGTACTTC. Protein sequence: CASSKRTGEIPLTYEQYF.

This rearrangement joins TRBV6-5 to TRBJ1-6; a weak D match, TRBD1 (5 bases). The CDR3 is 15 residues long. In germline, CDR1 is MNHEY, CDR2 SVGAGI. With 4 bases removed from V and 9 bases from J, the gap between germline ends came to 16 bases. DNA for the CDR3: TGTGCCAGCAGTTCCCAGGCAGGGATGAGTTCACCCCTCCACTTT. It specifies CASSSQAGMSSPLHF.